One sample yielded the 3 T cell receptor beta chains listed below, sequenced in a study of T-cell memory formation after mild COVID-19. TCRdb independently ran MiXCR on the 5' RACE reads; one entry per CDR3 protein. In the table there are roughly 300,000 distinct CDR3 sequences, around 8% of which are singletons. Input material: PBMCs or a T cell subset sorted from them (not recorded which). These receptors were collected from a man younger than 35 who had mild COVID-19 (a few samples of this study predate the infection). Cell type and time point are not known.

This clonotype was seen many times. This rearrangement joins TRBV7-9 to TRBJ1-2, with TRBD1 matching over 10 bases. Germline-derived CDR1 and CDR2 are SEHNR and FQNEAQ (reference sequence). The CDR3 loop spans 19 amino acids. The V gene end was trimmed by 6 bases and the J gene end by 0 bases; junction bases not matched to a gene: 16. Written as DNA, the CDR3 is TGTGCCAGCAGACATACAGCAGGGGACAGGGGATCAGCTAACTATGGCTACACCTTC. Translation: CASRHTAGDRGSANYGYTF.

There are many counts of this clonotype. This chain's CDR3 is CASSLSTPADEKLFF. CDR3 nucleotide sequence: TGTGCCAGCAGCTTATCCACCCCGGCGGATGAAAAACTGTTTTTT. The chain carries TRBV7-9 and TRBJ1-4; D not resolved. Looked up from germline, CDR1 is SEHNR and CDR2 is FQNEAQ (reference sequence). V dropped 2 bases and J dropped 6 bases, with 13 bases sitting between them. This CDR3 comprises 15 residues.

This clonotype was seen repeatedly, ten times or more. The chain carries TRBV9 and TRBJ1-1, with D tentatively TRBD1 (5 bases). This CDR3 has 11 residues. V lost 7 bases, J lost 5 bases, and 9 bases lay in between. Germline V lookup: CDR1 SGDLS, CDR2 YYNGEE. In DNA, the CDR3 is TGTGCCAGCGGGACCGGGACTGAAGCTTTCTTT. Translated, it gives CASGTGTEAFF.